This TCR beta chain emerged from a study of blood T cell repertoires in COVID-19. This CDR3 region has 15 residues. Germline CDR1 reads LNHDA; CDR2 reads SQIVND (reference sequence). The ends lost 3 bases at V and 7 bases at J; junction bases unmatched: 11. Sequenced by immunoSEQ multiplex PCR; TCRdb stores in-frame clones only, minus some. The sample contains approximately 80,000 clones, 70% to 90% of which appear only once. The genes are TRBV19 and TRBJ1-2; 7 nucleotides match TRBD1. This receptor was taken from a woman older than 75 with acute or convalescent COVID-19. The source material was peripheral blood. CDR3 loop: CASSIPPQGYGGYTF. In DNA form, the CDR3 reads TGTGCCAGTAGTATCCCCCCACAGGGGTACGGTGGCTACACCTTC.